A single sample is the source of the 21 T cell receptor beta chains below, sequenced in a study of OX40 agonist ivuxolimab in advanced cancers. Clones were read by immunoSEQ multiplex PCR, and TCRdb kept only the in-frame ones, dropping some. The table shows over 100,000 clones, with 80% to 90% occurring only once. The source material was CD4+ or CD8+ T cells sorted from blood, sampled in a trial of the OX40 agonist ivuxolimab. These receptors were taken from an adult with an advanced solid tumor such as melanoma, head and neck, liver or kidney cancer.

J is TRBJ2-1 and V is TRBV27; D tentatively reads TRBD1 or TRBD2 (5 bases each). Germline V CDR1 and CDR2: MNHEY, SMNVEV (reference sequence). The CDR3 totals 13 residues. Trimming pared 5 bases from V and 10 bases from J, leaving 15 bases between. CDR3 nucleotides: TGTGCCAGCAGTGACGAGGGGAGAGGGGAGCAGTTCTTC. It translates to CASSDEGRGEQFF.

The gene calls are TRBV11-2 and TRBJ1-5, with no clear D. Germline-derived CDR1 and CDR2 are SGHAT and FQNNGV. The CDR3 has 15 amino acids. Trimming stripped 5 bases from V and 4 bases from J, with 15 bases between. In DNA form, the CDR3 reads TGTGCCAGCAGCCAACAACCGGGAGGTAATCAGCCCCAGCATTTT. This encodes CASSQQPGGNQPQHF.

This clone has a single count. The chain recombines TRBV7-2 with TRBJ2-5, with D perhaps TRBD2 (5 bases). The CDR3 runs 14 residues. The V end was cut by 5 bases, the J end by 1 base, with 11 bases between. Germline CDR1 and CDR2: SGHTA and FQGNSA. The CDR3 reads CASSPSRAQETQYF. Written as DNA, the CDR3 is TGTGCCAGCAGCCCGTCGAGGGCCCAAGAGACCCAGTACTTC.

The chain couples TRBV19 to TRBJ1-6, with TRBD1 matching over 9 bases. CDR3 length equals 16 residues. Germline CDR1 and CDR2: LNHDA and SQIVND (reference sequence). Trimming cost V 6 bases and J 7 bases; bases outside gene matches: 10. DNA of the CDR3: TGTGCCAGTAGAAACCCTCGGGACAGGGCGAATTCACCCCTCCACTTT. Its protein is CASRNPRDRANSPLHF.

This clone came up a few times. The V call is TRBV7-2, the J call TRBJ1-6; D uncertain. Between the trimmed V and J ends, which lost 1 base and 9 bases, there was a span of 13 bases. Germline V gene data show CDR1 as SGHTA and CDR2 as FQGNSA. The length of the CDR3 is 15 residues. The CDR3 DNA is TGTGCCAGCAGCTTAGTTACAGTCCTTAGTTCACCCCTCCACTTT. Translating gives CASSLVTVLSSPLHF.

The chain has TRBV2 and TRBJ2-5; 10 nucleotides agree with TRBD2. CDR3 length: 13 amino acids. Germline assignment: CDR1 SNHLY and CDR2 FYNNEI. V was pared by 6 bases and J by 5 bases, with 3 bases of the junction left unmatched. CDR3 amino acids: CASRSSGGETQYF. The CDR3 nucleotides are TGTGCCAGCAGGTCTAGCGGGGGTGAGACCCAGTACTTC.

The chain links TRBV6-4 to TRBJ1-4; maybe TRBD1 (5 bases). The germline V gene has CDR1 MRHNA and CDR2 SNTAGT. This CDR3 has 15 residues. The germline V and J ends were trimmed by 8 bases and 0 bases, with 13 bases remaining between them. The CDR3 coding sequence is TGTGCCAGCGGTCCCGACAGAGCAACTAATGAAAAACTGTTTTTT. This sequence encodes CASGPDRATNEKLFF.

This clone was detected only once. The chain joins TRBV5-1 to TRBJ1-5; TRBD1 matches 7 bases. V lost 4 bases, J lost 7 bases, and 8 bases stayed unmatched. CDR1 is SGHRS, CDR2 YFSETQ, per germline. This CDR3 region has 14 residues. CDR3 sequence (DNA): TGCGCCAGCAGCCCGAGAGGACAGGACCAGCCCCAGCATTTT. This gives the protein CASSPRGQDQPQHF.

The J gene is TRBJ2-3, the V gene TRBV11-3; 7 positions agree with TRBD1. Germline V gene lookup returns CDR1 SGHNT and CDR2 YENEEA. CDR3 length: 15 amino acids. With V trimmed by 5 bases and J by 0 bases, 5 bases remained unmatched. CDR3: CASSPDRVSTDTQYF. The DNA for the CDR3 is TGTGCCAGCAGCCCAGACAGGGTTAGCACAGATACGCAGTATTTT.

The V call is TRBV28, the J call TRBJ2-7; the D gene is possibly TRBD1 (5 bases). The CDR3 covers 16 residues. Germline V gene lookup returns CDR1 MDHEN and CDR2 SYDVKM. With 0 bases removed from V and 0 bases from J, the gap between germline ends came to 12 bases. CDR3 protein: CASSLWGGASSYEQYF. CDR3 DNA sequence: TGTGCCAGCAGTTTATGGGGTGGGGCTAGCTCCTACGAGCAGTACTTC.

The chain links TRBV9 to TRBJ1-3; 7 bases match TRBD1. CDR1 SGDLS and CDR2 YYNGEE come from the germline V gene. The CDR3 has 15 amino acids. After removal of 0 bases from V and 1 base from J, the junction contained 1 base not matched to a gene. CDR3 bases: TGTGCCAGCAGCGTAGCGGGACAGTCTGGAAACACCATATATTTT. Translating it yields CASSVAGQSGNTIYF.

The chain has TRBV7-2 and TRBJ2-3; TRBD2 might be the D (6 bases). CDR1 SGHTA and CDR2 FQGNSA come from the germline V gene. Trimming cost V 5 bases and J 4 bases, with 10 bases left between them. The length of the CDR3 is 13 residues. CDR3 sequence (DNA): TGTGCCAGCAGCGGGGGGAAGGCAGATACGCAGTATTTT. Translated: CASSGGKADTQYF.

The gene calls are TRBV7-9 and TRBJ1-1; D possibly corresponds to TRBD1 (5 bases). There are 14 residues in the CDR3. CDR1 is SEHNR and CDR2 is FQNEAQ in the germline V gene (reference sequence). Trimming removed 5 bases from V and 2 bases from J, with 12 bases in between. The CDR3 is CASSERGLNTEAFF. CDR3 nucleotides: TGTGCCAGCAGCGAACGGGGGTTAAACACTGAAGCTTTCTTT.

The chain has TRBV5-1 and TRBJ2-2, with 10 bases fitting TRBD2. Germline V lookup: CDR1 SGHRS, CDR2 YFSETQ. Losses at the gene ends were 7 bases for V and 3 bases for J; bases not matched to a gene: 3. CDR3 length equals 14 residues. CDR3 region: CASSAGGYTGELFF. In DNA form, the CDR3 reads TGCGCCAGCTCAGCGGGGGGGTACACCGGGGAGCTGTTTTTT.

CDR3 region: CATSRTQGKDSYEQYF. As DNA, the CDR3 is TGTGCCACCAGCAGAACACAGGGAAAGGACTCATACGAGCAGTACTTC. The chain recombines TRBV15 with TRBJ2-7, with a possible D match to TRBD1 (6 bases). Trimming cost V 2 bases and J 4 bases, with 18 bases left between them. The CDR3 spans 16 residues. The germline V gene encodes CDR1 LNHNV and CDR2 YYDKDF (reference sequence).

The chain couples TRBV29-1 to TRBJ2-3; D uncertain. The CDR3 extends over 12 amino acids. Germline V gives CDR1 SQVTM, CDR2 ANQGSEA. The V gene lost 1 base and the J gene lost 6 bases, with 8 bases spanning the gap. CDR3: CSVEVSPDTQYF. The CDR3 DNA follows: TGCAGCGTTGAAGTTAGTCCGGATACGCAGTATTTT.

V is TRBV6-1 and J is TRBJ1-4, with unresolved D. This CDR3 spans 15 amino acids. Per germline, CDR1 MNHNS and CDR2 SASEGT. V lost 8 bases and J 0 bases, leaving 13 bases between the germline ends. CDR3 region: CASGYTLATNEKLFF. The DNA of the CDR3 is TGTGCCAGCGGATACACTCTAGCAACTAATGAAAAACTGTTTTTT.

The gene calls are TRBV9 and TRBJ2-3; D remains unclear. CDR3 size: 15 residues. Germline CDR1 SGDLS, CDR2 YYNGEE. Trimming shortened V by 3 bases and J by 2 bases, and 13 bases separated the two germline ends. CDR3 sequence (DNA): TGTGCCAGCAGCGACGATGCAGAGATCACAGATACGCAGTATTTT. Translating it yields CASSDDAEITDTQYF.

The CDR3 loop reads CTSALGVGREQFF. As DNA, the CDR3 is TGCACCTCGGCTCTAGGGGTTGGAAGGGAGCAGTTCTTC. The genes are TRBV29-1 and TRBJ2-1, with TRBD1 as a possible D gene (5 bases). Looked up from germline, CDR1 is SQVTM and CDR2 is ANQGSEA. CDR3 size: 13 residues.

J is TRBJ1-1 and V is TRBV19; D uncertain. The CDR3 extends over 15 amino acids. Germline V gene data show CDR1 as LNHDA and CDR2 as SQIVND (reference sequence). Deletions cut 1 base from V and 0 bases from J, with 9 bases between. The CDR3 protein is CASSIGGTMNTEAFF. CDR3 DNA sequence: TGTGCCAGTAGTATAGGAGGAACCATGAACACTGAAGCTTTCTTT.

The chain recombines TRBV15 with TRBJ2-3, with TRBD2 matching over 7 bases. The ends lost 9 bases at V and 2 bases at J; junction bases unmatched: 11. The V gene's germline CDR1 is LNHNV and CDR2 YYDKDF (reference sequence). The CDR3 covers 15 residues. CDR3 DNA sequence: TGTGCCACGGACCGTGGCGGGGGAACCACAGATACGCAGTATTTT. Its protein is CATDRGGGTTDTQYF. Drawing the rest from reference TRBV15 and TRBJ2-3, the complete variable domain is DAMVIQNPRYQVTQFGKPVTLSCSQTLNHNVMYWYQQKSSQAPKLLFHYYDKDFNNEADTPDNFQSRRPNTSFCFLDIRSPGLGDTAMYLCATDRGGGTTDTQYFGPGTRLTVL.